The clone carrying this T cell receptor beta chain was seen a handful of times. Antigen: not known. Trimming left V 5 bases short and J 4 bases short, with 11 bases between. There are 13 residues in the CDR3. CDR1 SGHNT and CDR2 YENEEA come from the germline V gene. This sample was taken from a study of cytomegalovirus exposure and HLA in healthy donors. Whole-study results and caveats: Association of a missense DCLRE1C variant with TCR beta V- and J-gene trimming was reported in a later analysis.

The PCR employed 60 Vbeta primers together with 13 Jbeta primers. Data came from immunoSEQ multiplex PCR; TCRdb stores just in-frame clones and leaves some out. The sample shows about 55,000 clones, approximately 71% of them seen only once. The receptor was derived from a middle-aged man in good health and CMV-seropositive. The sequencing input was PBMCs. The V gene is TRBV11-3, the J gene TRBJ1-1; D unclear. The DNA for the CDR3 is TGTGCCAGCAGCCTCCAGGAGGGCACTGAAGCTTTCTTT. It translates to CASSLQEGTEAFF.